The sequence of this T cell receptor beta chain was determined in a study of T-cell reconstitution after alpha-beta-depleted transplantation in children. Study observations and caveats: At day 60, the high TCRbeta diversity found in some patients originated from recipient T cells and thymic progenitors that had survived.

Germline CDR1 SGHRS, CDR2 YFSETQ. Trimming took off 4 bases at V and 0 bases at J, with 13 bases between the two ends. CDR3 size: 16 residues. This clonotype was counted ten times or more. The antigen is unknown. A TCRbeta library incorporating unique molecular identifiers was prepared. MiXCR, run by TCRdb on the PCR reads, gives a single entry per CDR3 protein. In the table there are 500,000 or so distinct CDR3 sequences, around 10% of which are singletons. The source is a female patient aged 2-9 years who had a stem cell transplant for aplastic anemia, so the T cells may come from the graft donor. The V gene is TRBV5-1, the J gene TRBJ2-2, with D maybe TRBD1 (6 bases). Sequenced here: PBMCs, mostly from graft donor cells, sampled 180 days after TCRalphabeta/CD19-depleted stem cell transplant. For the CDR3, the DNA is TGCGCCAGCAGCACCGTGACAGGCCCGAACACCGGGGAGCTGTTTTTT. As protein: CASSTVTGPNTGELFF.